What follows are 5 T cell receptor beta chains derived from one specimen sequenced in a study of shared clonotypes between healthy human individuals. The repertoire was sequenced with immunoSEQ multiplex PCR; TCRdb's copy has only in-frame clones and lacks some. There are about half a million clones in the sample; around 80% occur only once, and approximately 12% lies in the top ten. Sequenced: PBMCs. Receptors originate from a woman aged 40 to 55 in good health. Some clones in this sample may be carry-over from other donors' samples.

In this sample, this clone turned up a few times. This chain uses TRBV21-1 with TRBJ1-4. TRBV21-1 is a pseudogene segment. The CDR3 contains 13 residues. The CDR3 sequence: CASINGDNEKLFF. The CDR3 bases are TGTGCCAGCATCAACGGGGATAATGAAAAACTGTTTTTT.

The chain employs TRBV5-4 and TRBJ1-2, with a weak D call TRBD1 (5 bases). Germline V gene data show CDR1 as SGHNT and CDR2 as YYREEE (reference sequence). The CDR3 has 14 amino acids. V dropped 5 bases and J dropped 5 bases, with 16 bases sitting between them. The DNA of the CDR3 is TGTGCCAGCAGTGGAGGAAGGGGAGGATATGGCTACACCTTC. Residues: CASSGGRGGYGYTF.

The rearrangement uses TRBV4-3 and TRBJ1-1; 8 positions match TRBD1. V was clipped by 0 bases and J by 5 bases; unmatched bases: 5. In germline, CDR1 is LGHNA, CDR2 YSLEER. The CDR3 covers 15 residues. The CDR3 protein is CASSQDLQGGTEAFF. The CDR3 nucleotides are TGCGCCAGCAGCCAAGACCTACAGGGGGGAACTGAAGCTTTCTTT.

This clone has a single count. The chain links TRBV13 to TRBJ1-5; no definite D call. The CDR3 loop spans 15 amino acids. The ends were cut back, 6 bases at V and 0 bases at J, with 12 bases in the middle. Germline V gives CDR1 PRHDT, CDR2 FYEKMQ (reference sequence). CDR3 coding DNA: TGTGCCAGCAGTTTCGGAACGAATAGCAATCAGCCCCAGCATTTT. The encoded protein is CASSFGTNSNQPQHF.

J is TRBJ1-4 and V is TRBV19, with 8 positions matching TRBD1. The CDR3 runs to 17 residues. The V gene end was trimmed by 4 bases and the J gene end by 3 bases; junction bases not matched to a gene: 10. Looked up from germline, CDR1 is LNHDA and CDR2 is SQIVND (reference sequence). The CDR3 is CASSTAIIRGPNEKLFF. CDR3 in DNA: TGTGCCAGTAGTACCGCTATCATCAGGGGGCCTAATGAAAAACTGTTTTTT.